This is a list of T cell receptor beta chains from one sample in a study of cytomegalovirus exposure and HLA in healthy donors. The assay was immunoSEQ multiplex PCR, and TCRdb's table has in-frame clones only and misses some. The sample lists under 200,000 clones; 65% to 70% were seen once. The source material was PBMCs. Receptors were obtained from a woman younger than 30 in good health and CMV-seropositive. CDR3s leave out the opening cysteine and the closing phenylalanine or tryptophan. A D gene is named only where the DNA matches it firmly.

j_gene,v_gene,d_gene,CDR3aa
TRBJ2-1,TRBV7-6,TRBD1,ASSLATGTGRNEQF
TRBJ1-3,TRBV28,-,ASSLFPGVGNTIY
TRBJ1-4,TRBV7-9,-,ASSLVAGGAKLF
TRBJ1-2,TRBV6-5,-,ASSYSMTAFNGYT
TRBJ2-2,TRBV2,TRBD2,ASRGTSVNTGELF
TRBJ1-6,TRBV6-5,TRBD1,ASSYSGQGGSPLH
TRBJ2-3,TRBV30,-,AWSVWLADTQY
TRBJ1-1,TRBV19,-,ASSISGGSAEAF
TRBJ1-1,TRBV13,TRBD1,ASSLGQGLRAF
TRBJ2-1,TRBV11-2,TRBD2,ASSFLRAGGGNEQF
TRBJ1-5,TRBV2,-,ASSGGLNQPQH
TRBJ2-7,TRBV6-5,-,ASSYSGRGGEQY
TRBJ1-6,TRBV5-6,-,ASTRDTTSPLH
TRBJ1-5,TRBV19,TRBD1,ASSRGEQGFHFSNQPQH
TRBJ2-1,TRBV13,-,ASSFPGLYEQF
TRBJ1-5,TRBV2,TRBD1,ASTGDRLYSNQPQH
TRBJ2-7,TRBV25-1,-,ASSEWGGGSYEQY
TRBJ2-1,TRBV4-1,-,ASSQEGVRDWGDEQF
TRBJ1-1,TRBV5-4,-,ASSAGNTEAF
TRBJ2-3,TRBV9,TRBD1,ASSHTGGYTDTQY
TRBJ1-6,TRBV13,-,ASSWGGSPLH
TRBJ2-7,TRBV7-9,TRBD1,ASSPRGPGQGTYEQY
TRBJ2-1,TRBV19,-,ASSRGDLNEQF
TRBJ1-5,TRBV19,TRBD1,ASSIPLDRAGSQPQH
TRBJ2-1,TRBV11-1,TRBD2,ASSYAGGPYNEQF
TRBJ1-2,TRBV6-5,TRBD1,ASSPRTGGYT
TRBJ1-2,TRBV7-2,-,ASSLYRSNYGYT
TRBJ2-7,TRBV7-6,-,ASSLEGALHEQY
TRBJ2-1,TRBV27,-,ASSWAGEQF
TRBJ1-1,TRBV18,TRBD1,ASSPRGQDAEAF
TRBJ2-3,TRBV19,TRBD1,ASSISGRQGAGTDTQY
TRBJ2-2,TRBV7-2,-,ASSFQGMGAGELF
TRBJ1-2,TRBV9,-,ASSSDIQAIYGYT
TRBJ2-5,TRBV28,-,ASSSQLFGIQETQY